Sequencing of this T cell receptor (beta chain) was carried out in a study of blood T cell repertoires in COVID-19. Participant ages covered roughly 18 to 90 years across 25 or so US areas. Cohort allocation depended upon clinical history that participants reported. Per germline, CDR1 SGHKS and CDR2 YYEKEE (reference sequence). The V segment lost 0 bases and the J segment 0 bases; nucleotides outside the gene matches: 3. The CDR3 is 16 amino acids. Sequencing was performed with immunoSEQ multiplex PCR; in TCRdb, only in-frame clones are kept and a portion is missing. Of more than 250,000 clones listed, roughly 87% were seen once; the top ten hold 5.5% to 6%.

Sequencing was carried out using PBMCs or T cells enriched from blood (not recorded which). The chain has TRBV5-5 and TRBJ2-7; 10 bases line up with TRBD1. This sequence was found in a woman aged 25 to 39 who had recovered from COVID-19. CDR3 sequence (DNA): TGTGCCAGCAGCTTGGGGGACAGGGGATTCTCCTACGAGCAGTACTTC. Its protein product is CASSLGDRGFSYEQYF. The full variable domain, with the rest looked up from reference TRBV5-5 and TRBJ2-7, is DAGVTQSPTHLIKTRGQQVTLRCSPISGHKSVSWYQQVLGQGPQFIFQYYEKEERGRGNFPDRFSARQFPNYSSELNVNALLLGDSALYLCASSLGDRGFSYEQYFGPGTRLTVT.